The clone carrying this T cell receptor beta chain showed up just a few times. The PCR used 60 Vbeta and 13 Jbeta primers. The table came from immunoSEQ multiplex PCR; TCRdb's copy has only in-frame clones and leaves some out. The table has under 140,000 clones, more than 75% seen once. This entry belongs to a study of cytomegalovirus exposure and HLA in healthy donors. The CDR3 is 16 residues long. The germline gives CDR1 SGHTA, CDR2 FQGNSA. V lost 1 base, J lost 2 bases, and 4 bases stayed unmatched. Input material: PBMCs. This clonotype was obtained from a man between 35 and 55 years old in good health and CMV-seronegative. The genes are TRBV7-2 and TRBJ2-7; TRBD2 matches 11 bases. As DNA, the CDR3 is TGTGCCAGCAGCTTAGGGACTAGCGGGTTACCCTACGAGCAGTACTTC. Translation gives CASSLGTSGLPYEQYF.